This T cell receptor beta chain was sequenced in a study of blood T cell repertoires in COVID-19. About the study: Specimens from acute and convalescent COVID-19 originated in the United States, Italy and Spain. Sources were T cells, B-cell-depleted T cells, or PBMCs; the material itself was cDNA or gDNA.

V lost 4 bases and J lost 4, with 16 bases in between. CDR1 MNHEY and CDR2 SMNVEV come from the germline V gene (reference sequence). CDR3 length: 15 residues. Study processing details: Nucleated cell counts were estimated from reference gene primer amplification. Produced via immunoSEQ multiplex PCR; TCRdb's table is partial and in-frame only. That table furnishes V, J and clone size, whereas the DNA furnished D and trimming. The data show 270,000 or so clones, with approximately 90% seen just once and about 4.2% held by the top ten. The TCR was taken from a man in his forties with acute or convalescent COVID-19. What was sequenced was peripheral blood. This chain connects TRBV27 to TRBJ1-2, with D perhaps TRBD1 (5 bases). CDR3 residues: CASSSTPTAAYGYTF. In DNA, the CDR3 is TGTGCCAGCAGTTCCACCCCGACAGCTGCCTATGGCTACACCTTC.